This TCR beta chain originates from a study of T cells after yellow fever vaccination. Study-level results: Boosting was followed by the reappearance of most primary-vaccination clones (around 95% CD4, more than 70% CD8).

TCRdb re-analysed the 5' RACE reads in MiXCR, keeping a single row per CDR3 protein. The sample includes about 550,000 distinct CDR3 sequences, 15% to 20% of them seen just once. This clonotype was seen only a few times. Its target is unknown. The sequence was collected from a young man who received the YFV17D yellow fever vaccine. The specimen comprised PBMCs, sampled 15 days after the yellow fever booster vaccination.

The CDR3 here is CASSFRDRINEQFF. In DNA form, the CDR3 reads TGTGCCAGCAGTTTCCGGGACAGAATAAATGAGCAGTTCTTC. This sequence joins TRBV12-3 or TRBV12-4 and TRBJ2-1, with 7 bases that match TRBD1. J lost 7 bases, V lost 3 bases, and 6 bases had no gene match. The CDR3 runs 14 residues.